The 11 T cell receptor beta chains in this list originate from one sample, sequenced in a study of blood T cell repertoires in COVID-19. Produced via immunoSEQ multiplex PCR; TCRdb's table is partial and in-frame only. The data show around 270,000 clones, 70% to 90% seen once. The source material was PBMCs or T cells enriched from blood (not recorded which). The receptors here all came from a woman in her thirties who had recovered from COVID-19.

The CDR3 sequence is CASSLLEDTEAFF. Here the CDR3 DNA reads TGTGCCAGCAGCTTATTGGAGGACACTGAAGCTTTCTTT. This chain uses TRBV7-9 with TRBJ1-1; D not certain. Between the trimmed V and J ends, which lost 2 bases and 3 bases, there was a span of 7 bases. This CDR3 comprises 13 residues. Per germline, CDR1 SEHNR and CDR2 FQNEAQ (reference sequence).

This chain joins TRBV7-3 and TRBJ1-1; TRBD1 matches at 10 bases. This CDR3 comprises 15 residues. The J segment lost 1 base and the V segment lost 5 bases, leaving 4 bases of the junction unmatched. Per germline, CDR1 SGHTA and CDR2 FQGTGA. CDR3 amino acids: CASSDGTGENTEAFF. The CDR3 nucleotides are TGTGCCAGCAGCGATGGGACAGGGGAGAACACTGAAGCTTTCTTT.

Regarding this clone: At one end, the junction sequence differs from germline, possibly due to a read error. The chain is built from TRBV5-1 and TRBJ1-4; D might be TRBD1 (5 bases). Looked up from germline, CDR1 is SGHRS and CDR2 is YFSETQ. The CDR3 extends over 16 amino acids. In DNA, the CDR3 is TGCGCCAGCAGCTTGGAAGTGGGTGAAGACAGTTCCGGTCGAGTTTTT. Translation: CASSLEVGEDSSGRVF.

This clone was recorded once. V gene TRBV5-1 combines with J gene TRBJ2-1, with a weak D call TRBD2 (6 bases). The CDR3 has 15 residues. Germline CDR1 reads SGHRS; CDR2 reads YFSETQ. The V gene lost 2 bases and the J gene lost 5 bases, with 14 bases spanning the gap. The CDR3 here is CASSFVAGSNNEQFF. As DNA, the CDR3 is TGCGCCAGCAGCTTTGTGGCGGGAAGCAACAATGAGCAGTTCTTC.

Comments on this clone: Other DNA sequences in this sample translate to the same CDR3. This chain links TRBV9 with TRBJ1-1; D is undetermined. CDR1 is SGDLS and CDR2 is YYNGEE in the germline V gene. V was clipped by 0 bases and J by 0 bases, with 6 bases between them. CDR3 length: 14 residues. The CDR3 region is CASSVVSVNTEAFF. CDR3 coding DNA: TGTGCCAGCAGCGTAGTGTCCGTGAACACTGAAGCTTTCTTT.

The chain uses TRBV28 and TRBJ2-3; 9 bases are shared with TRBD2. Germline assignment: CDR1 MDHEN and CDR2 SYDVKM. The CDR3 runs 16 residues. The V and J ends lost 5 bases and 2 bases, in that order; junction bases with no gene match: 8. The CDR3 DNA is TGTGCCAGCAGTCAGGGACTAGCCCTTACCACAGATACGCAGTATTTT. Protein: CASSQGLALTTDTQYF. Filled out from reference TRBV28 and TRBJ2-3, the complete variable domain reads DVKVTQSSRYLVKRTGEKVFLECVQDMDHENMFWYRQDPGLGLRLIYFSYDVKMKEKGDIPEGYSVSREKKERFSLILESASTNQTSMYLCASSQGLALTTDTQYFGPGTRLTVL.

This clone was recorded once. V gene TRBV4-1 combines with J gene TRBJ2-2, with D possibly matching TRBD1 (6 bases). The CDR3 covers 15 residues. Germline V gene lookup returns CDR1 MGHRA and CDR2 YSYEKL. Trimming shortened V by 1 base and J by 0 bases, and 6 bases separated the two germline ends. The CDR3 reads CASSQGTANTGELFF. Here the CDR3 DNA reads TGCGCCAGCAGCCAAGGGACAGCGAACACCGGGGAGCTGTTTTTT.

This clone was seen ten or more times. This rearrangement joins TRBV6-1 to TRBJ1-1, with D possibly being TRBD1 (6 bases). Germline CDR1 MNHNS, CDR2 SASEGT. This CDR3 has 13 residues. Trimming removed 3 bases at V and 3 bases at J, with 8 bases between. The CDR3 is CASSEGAHTEAFF. CDR3 DNA sequence: TGTGCCAGCAGTGAGGGGGCGCACACTGAAGCTTTCTTT.

The chain is built from TRBV6-5 and TRBJ2-1; 8 nucleotides line up with TRBD1. Germline values: CDR1 MNHEY, CDR2 SVGAGI. CDR3 length equals 14 residues. V was clipped by 6 bases and J by 0 bases; unmatched bases: 1. In DNA, the CDR3 is TGTGCCAGCAGAGGGACAGGCTCCTACAATGAGCAGTTCTTC. Protein: CASRGTGSYNEQFF.

This clone has at least ten counts. The chain combines TRBV28 with TRBJ2-1; a possible D gene is TRBD1 (5 bases). This CDR3 has 14 amino acids. Germline V gene data show CDR1 as MDHEN and CDR2 as SYDVKM. Trimming cost V 7 bases and J 7 bases, with 17 bases left between them. This CDR3 is CASTQGRVLNEQFF. The CDR3 nucleotides read TGTGCCAGCACCCAGGGCAGGGTCCTAAATGAGCAGTTCTTC.

The chain links TRBV5-6 to TRBJ1-5, with 7 bases matching TRBD1. The junction had 4 bases not matched to a gene; V was cut back by 3 bases and J by 4 bases. Germline CDR1 reads SGHDT; CDR2 reads YYEEEE. This CDR3 is built from 14 residues. CDR3 amino acids: CASSSGQTNQPQHF. CDR3 bases: TGTGCCAGCAGCTCGGGACAGACGAATCAGCCCCAGCATTTT. The full variable domain, completed using reference TRBV5-6 and TRBJ1-5, is DAGVTQSPTHLIKTRGQQVTLRCSPKSGHDTVSWYQQALGQGPQFIFQYYEEEERQRGNFPDRFSGHQFPNYSSELNVNALLLGDSALYLCASSSGQTNQPQHFGDGTRLSIL.